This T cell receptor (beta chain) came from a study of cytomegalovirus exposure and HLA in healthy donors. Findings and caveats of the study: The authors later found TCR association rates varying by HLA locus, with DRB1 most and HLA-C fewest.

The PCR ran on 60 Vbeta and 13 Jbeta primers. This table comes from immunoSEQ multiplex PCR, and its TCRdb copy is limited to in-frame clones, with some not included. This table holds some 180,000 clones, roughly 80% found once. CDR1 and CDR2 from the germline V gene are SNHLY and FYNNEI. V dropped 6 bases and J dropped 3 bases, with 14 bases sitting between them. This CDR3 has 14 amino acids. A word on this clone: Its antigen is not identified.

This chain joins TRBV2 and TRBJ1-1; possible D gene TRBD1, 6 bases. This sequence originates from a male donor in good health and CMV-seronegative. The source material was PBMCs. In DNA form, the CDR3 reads TGTGCCAGCAGCCTCAAGGACAGTTACACTGAAGCTTTCTTT. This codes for CASSLKDSYTEAFF.